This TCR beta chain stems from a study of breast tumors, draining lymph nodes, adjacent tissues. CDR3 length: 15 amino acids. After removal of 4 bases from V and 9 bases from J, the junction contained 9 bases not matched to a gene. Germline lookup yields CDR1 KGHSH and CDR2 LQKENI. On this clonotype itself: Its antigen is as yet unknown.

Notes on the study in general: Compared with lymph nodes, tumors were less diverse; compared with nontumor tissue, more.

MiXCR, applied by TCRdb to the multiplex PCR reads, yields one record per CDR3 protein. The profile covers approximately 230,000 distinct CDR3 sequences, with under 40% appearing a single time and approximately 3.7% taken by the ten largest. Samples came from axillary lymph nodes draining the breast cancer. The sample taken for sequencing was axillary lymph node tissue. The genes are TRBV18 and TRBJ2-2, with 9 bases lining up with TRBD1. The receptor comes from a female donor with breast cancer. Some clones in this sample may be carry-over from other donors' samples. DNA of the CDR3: TGTGCCAGCTCACGCCGGGACAGGGAAACCCGGGAGCTGTTTTTT. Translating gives CASSRRDRETRELFF.